Shown below are 7 T cell receptor beta chains from a single sample sequenced in a study of OX40 agonist ivuxolimab in advanced cancers. Repertoires were generated with immunoSEQ multiplex PCR, while TCRdb's copy carries only in-frame clones and drops some. Here the sample spans 100,000 to 150,000 clones, around 90% being singletons. This specimen consisted of CD4+ or CD8+ T cells sorted from blood, obtained in a trial of the OX40 agonist ivuxolimab. These receptor sequences come from an adult with an advanced solid tumor such as melanoma, head and neck, liver or kidney cancer.

The chain uses TRBV18 and TRBJ2-2; 9 bases match TRBD2. The CDR3 runs 16 residues. V gave up 6 bases and J gave up 2 bases; unmatched junction bases: 7. Looked up from germline, CDR1 is KGHSH and CDR2 is LQKENI. In DNA, the CDR3 is TGTGCCAGCTCGTCGTCCCTAGCGGGAAACACCGGGGAGCTGTTTTTT. This sequence encodes CASSSSLAGNTGELFF.

This chain links TRBV4-2 with TRBJ2-1; tentative D call: TRBD2 (6 bases). This CDR3 has 17 residues. V lost 0 bases and J lost 1, with 13 bases in between. Germline values: CDR1 LGHNA, CDR2 YNFKEQ. The CDR3 loop reads CASSQDPLAMSYNEQFF. The CDR3 DNA is TGTGCCAGCAGCCAAGACCCTCTAGCGATGTCCTACAATGAGCAGTTCTTC.

The chain links TRBV9 to TRBJ2-3; D gene uncertain. The CDR3 has 12 amino acids. Germline V gene data show CDR1 as SGDLS and CDR2 as YYNGEE. V shed 1 base and J shed 4 bases, with 4 bases lying between them. CDR3 amino acids: CASSVPPDTQYF. The CDR3 coding sequence is TGTGCCAGCAGCGTACCCCCAGATACGCAGTATTTT.

The V gene is TRBV7-2, the J gene TRBJ2-5; D remains ambiguous. V was shortened by 1 base and J by 1 base, with 10 bases between the two germline ends. Germline V lookup: CDR1 SGHTA, CDR2 FQGNSA. The CDR3 spans 15 residues. The CDR3 sequence is CASSLGQILQETQYF. In DNA form, the CDR3 reads TGTGCCAGCAGCTTAGGGCAGATACTCCAAGAGACCCAGTACTTC.

This clone was seen once. V and J are TRBV6-1 and TRBJ2-1, with TRBD2 matching 13 bases. This CDR3 has 15 amino acids. Germline CDR1 is MNHNS and CDR2 is SASEGT. With V trimmed by 5 bases and J by 6 bases, 4 bases remained unmatched. As DNA, the CDR3 is TGTGCCAGCAGTTCCGGGACTAGCGGGATCAATGAGCAGTTCTTC. Protein: CASSSGTSGINEQFF.

The rearrangement joins TRBV10-2 to TRBJ2-3, with 7 bases fitting TRBD1. This CDR3 is 13 amino acids long. Germline CDR1 WSHSY, CDR2 SAAADI. The J segment lost 3 bases and the V segment lost 10 bases, leaving 7 bases of the junction unmatched. The CDR3: CAIGTATTDTQYF. CDR3 in DNA: TGCGCCATCGGGACAGCAACTACAGATACGCAGTATTTT.

The CDR3, as DNA: TGTGCCAGCTCACCATTTACCCAGGGGGCCGGGGTCGACACTGAAGCTTTCTTT. It translates to CASSPFTQGAGVDTEAFF. This chain uses TRBV18 with TRBJ1-1, with TRBD1 identical over 8 bases. Trimming cost V 2 bases and J 3 bases; bases outside gene matches: 14. The CDR3 totals 18 residues. Germline CDR1 reads KGHSH; CDR2 reads LQKENI.